This T cell receptor (beta chain) was profiled in a study of T cell responses to AZD1222 COVID-19 vaccine. Produced via immunoSEQ multiplex PCR; TCRdb's table is partial and in-frame only. The data contain fewer than 120,000 clones, about 87% of them singletons. Germline CDR1 reads SGHRS; CDR2 reads YFSETQ. V shed 3 bases and J shed 4 bases, with 10 bases lying between them. This CDR3 contains 14 residues. The sequencing used peripheral blood, collected on day 0 of AZD1222 vaccination. The gene calls are TRBV5-1 and TRBJ2-2, with a weak D call TRBD1 (6 bases). The origin of this receptor is an adult in good health. CDR3: CASSSGQSTGELFF. CDR3 sequence (DNA): TGCGCCAGCAGCTCCGGACAGTCCACCGGGGAGCTGTTTTTT.